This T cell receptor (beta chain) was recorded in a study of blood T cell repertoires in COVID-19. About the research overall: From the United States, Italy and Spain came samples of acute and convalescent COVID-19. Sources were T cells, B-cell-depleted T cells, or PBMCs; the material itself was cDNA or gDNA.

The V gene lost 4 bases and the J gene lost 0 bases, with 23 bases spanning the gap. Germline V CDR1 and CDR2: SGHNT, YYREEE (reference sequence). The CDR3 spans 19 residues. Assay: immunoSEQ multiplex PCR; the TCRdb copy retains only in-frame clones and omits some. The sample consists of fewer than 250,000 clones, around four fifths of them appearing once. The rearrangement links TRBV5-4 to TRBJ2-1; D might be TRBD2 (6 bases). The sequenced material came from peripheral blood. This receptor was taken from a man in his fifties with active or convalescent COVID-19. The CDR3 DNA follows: TGTGCCAGCAGCGACCCGCGGGCGGGGCCTCGAAGCTCCTACAATGAGCAGTTCTTC. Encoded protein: CASSDPRAGPRSSYNEQFF.